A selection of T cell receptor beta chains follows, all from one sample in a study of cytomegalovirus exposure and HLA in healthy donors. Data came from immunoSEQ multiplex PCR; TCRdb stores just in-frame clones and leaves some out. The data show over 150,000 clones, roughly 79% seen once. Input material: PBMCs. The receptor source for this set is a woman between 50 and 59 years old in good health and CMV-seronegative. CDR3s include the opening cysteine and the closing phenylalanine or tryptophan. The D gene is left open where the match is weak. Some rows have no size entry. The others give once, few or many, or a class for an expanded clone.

CASSSFRFSGRSRANTGELFF,TGTGCCAGCAGCTCTTTTCGGTTTAGCGGGCGGTCCCGAGCGAACACCGGGGAGCTGTTTTTT,TRBJ2-2,21,TRBD2,-,TRBV7-8
CATRTGYTGELFF,TGTGCCACTCGGACAGGCTACACCGGGGAGCTGTTTTTT,TRBJ2-2,13,TRBD1,few,TRBV5-4
CSVDRLDTEAFF,TGCAGCGTTGACAGATTGGACACTGAAGCTTTCTTT,TRBJ1-1,12,-,-,TRBV29-1
CASSSGQGSDEQYF,TGCGCCAGCAGCTCCGGACAGGGGAGCGACGAGCAGTACTTC,TRBJ2-7,14,TRBD1,-,TRBV5-1
CASSSLMYQPQHF,TGTGCCAGCAGCTCACTGATGTACCAGCCCCAGCATTTT,TRBJ1-5,13,-,-,TRBV7-8
CSVETGLHNEQFF,TGCAGCGTTGAGACAGGGTTACACAATGAGCAGTTCTTC,TRBJ2-1,13,TRBD1,-,TRBV29-1
CASSPTVGLAGAYEQYF,TGTGCCAGCAGCCCCACCGTAGGTCTAGCGGGAGCATACGAGCAGTACTTC,TRBJ2-7,17,TRBD2,-,TRBV7-9
CASSLATGDTQYF,TGCGCCAGCAGCTTGGCGACAGGGGACACGCAGTATTTT,TRBJ2-3,13,TRBD1,-,TRBV5-1
CASSQDIGGNTGELFF,TGCGCCAGCAGCCAAGATATCGGGGGAAACACCGGGGAGCTGTTTTTT,TRBJ2-2,16,-,few,TRBV4-3
CASARTSGGQFF,TGTGCCAGCGCAAGAACTAGCGGGGGGCAGTTCTTC,TRBJ2-1,12,TRBD2,-,TRBV5-8
CASSVNSNRGAQETQYF,TGTGCCAGCAGCGTGAATTCCAACAGGGGTGCCCAAGAGACCCAGTACTTC,TRBJ2-5,17,TRBD1,-,TRBV9
CASSPPSGGNYEQYF,TGTGCCAGCAGTCCCCCTAGCGGGGGGAATTACGAGCAGTACTTC,TRBJ2-7,15,TRBD2,-,TRBV27
CASSQGGSTKNIQYF,TGCGCCAGCAGTCAGGGGGGCTCAACCAAAAACATTCAGTACTTC,TRBJ2-4,15,-,-,TRBV5-1
CASSLGADSGNTIYF,TGTGCCAGCAGCTTAGGGGCAGACTCTGGAAACACCATATATTTT,TRBJ1-3,15,-,-,TRBV7-2
CASSDGQGGKLFF,TGTGCCAGTAGTGATGGACAGGGTGGAAAACTGTTTTTT,TRBJ1-4,13,TRBD1,few,TRBV19
CASSPQGSGANVLTF,TGTGCCAGCAGTCCGCAGGGCAGTGGGGCCAACGTCCTGACTTTC,TRBJ2-6,15,-,-,TRBV6-1
CASCVKPAVAEAFF,TGTGCCAGCTGTGTTAAACCCGCGGTCGCTGAAGCTTTCTTT,TRBJ1-1,14,-,-,TRBV2
CASSIGQANTEAFF,TGTGCCAGCAGCATAGGACAGGCGAACACTGAAGCTTTCTTT,TRBJ1-1,14,TRBD1,-,TRBV9
CASSQGAHSTDTQYF,TGCGCCAGCAGCCAGGGGGCGCACAGCACAGATACGCAGTATTTT,TRBJ2-3,15,TRBD1,-,TRBV5-1
CASSLARQGFDQPQHF,TGTGCCAGCAGTTTAGCCCGGCAGGGGTTTGATCAGCCCCAGCATTTT,TRBJ1-5,16,-,-,TRBV28
CASSQGTGPRWEQFF,TGCGCCAGCAGCCAGGGGACAGGGCCTCGTTGGGAGCAGTTCTTC,TRBJ2-1,15,TRBD1,-,TRBV4-3